Listed here are 7 T cell receptor beta chains from one sample, sequenced in a study of human T cells and chemical hapten exposure. TCRdb reprocessed the RACE reads with MiXCR, giving one entry per CDR3 protein. The data show a few hundred thousand distinct CDR3 sequences, more than 5% seen once. Time point here: patch test 2, 6 weeks after DPC sensitization. Stated treatment: therapeutic diphenylcyclopropenone sensitization with weekly scalp DPC. The sequenced sample was whole blood, obtained in connection with sensitization to the hapten diphenylcyclopropenone (DPC). These receptors were obtained from a woman aged 18-29 years with alopecia areata. Some clones in this sample may be carry-over from other donors' samples.

Concerning this clonotype: A much bigger clone sits one base away, suggesting this may be a read error. The chain couples TRBV3-1 to TRBJ2-3; the D is unclear. V was pared by 0 bases and J by 4 bases, with 5 bases between. The CDR3 spans 13 residues. Germline CDR1 is LGHDT and CDR2 is YNNKEL (reference sequence). The CDR3 loop reads CASSQDSADTQYF. Written as DNA, the CDR3 is TGTGCCAGCAGCCAAGATTCCGCAGATACGCAGTATTTT.

This clonotype has a count of ten or more. The chain carries TRBV20-1 and TRBJ1-5; possibly TRBD1 for D (6 bases). V lost 5 bases, J lost 1 base, and 12 bases lay in between. Germline CDR1 and CDR2: DFQATT and SNEGSKA (reference sequence). This CDR3 has 14 amino acids. The CDR3 is CSAGIGQSNQPQHF. CDR3 sequence (DNA): TGCAGTGCTGGGATAGGACAGAGCAATCAGCCCCAGCATTTT.

This clonotype came up many times. This sequence joins TRBV4-3 and TRBJ1-4; D is possibly TRBD1 (6 bases). This CDR3 has 16 residues. The V gene lost 1 base and the J gene lost 8 bases, with 17 bases spanning the gap. Per germline, CDR1 LGHNA and CDR2 YSLEER. CDR3 residues: CASSQVANRAGEKLFF. CDR3 in DNA: TGCGCCAGCAGCCAAGTAGCAAACAGGGCTGGGGAAAAACTGTTTTTT.

This clonotype was found many times. The chain recombines TRBV5-4 with TRBJ1-4; 8 bases match TRBD1. V was clipped by 2 bases and J by 3 bases; unmatched bases: 6. In germline, CDR1 is SGHNT, CDR2 YYREEE (reference sequence). This CDR3 is built from 16 residues. The CDR3 region has the DNA TGTGCCAGCAGCTTACGACAGGGGAGGGCTAATGAAAAACTGTTTTTT. Its translation is CASSLRQGRANEKLFF.

This clonotype was seen at least ten times. The chain joins TRBV27 to TRBJ1-4; the D gene is possibly TRBD1 (6 bases). The germline V gene encodes CDR1 MNHEY and CDR2 SMNVEV (reference sequence). V gave up 6 bases and J gave up 3 bases, with 11 bases separating them. The CDR3 is 14 residues long. The DNA of the CDR3 is TGTGCCAGCAGGTCGACAGGAGCTAATGAAAAACTGTTTTTT. Its protein product is CASRSTGANEKLFF.

This clonotype occurred a few times. The rearrangement uses TRBV5-6 and TRBJ2-3; the D gene is possibly TRBD2 (7 bases). Germline V gives CDR1 SGHDT, CDR2 YYEEEE. Trimming took off 6 bases at V and 6 bases at J, with 20 bases between the two ends. This CDR3 has 15 amino acids. This CDR3 is CASNFWRGPPDTQYF. CDR3 coding DNA: TGTGCCAGCAATTTTTGGCGGGGGCCGCCGGATACGCAGTATTTT.

This clonotype was seen only a few times. The CDR3 here is CASSPTTGQRTEAFF. The CDR3 bases are TGTGCCAGTTCGCCTACGACAGGTCAGCGGACTGAAGCTTTCTTT. The V call is TRBV19, the J call TRBJ1-1; possibly TRBD1 for D (6 bases). The V end was cut by 8 bases, the J end by 5 bases, with 21 bases between. Germline-derived CDR1 and CDR2 are LNHDA and SQIVND (reference sequence). The CDR3 is made up of 15 amino acids. Drawing the rest from reference TRBV19 and TRBJ1-1, the complete variable domain is DGGITQSPKYLFRKEGQNVTLSCEQNLNHDAMYWYRQDPGQGLRLIYYSQIVNDFQKGDIAEGYSVSREKKESFPLTVTSAQKNPTAFYLCASSPTTGQRTEAFFGQGTRLTVV.